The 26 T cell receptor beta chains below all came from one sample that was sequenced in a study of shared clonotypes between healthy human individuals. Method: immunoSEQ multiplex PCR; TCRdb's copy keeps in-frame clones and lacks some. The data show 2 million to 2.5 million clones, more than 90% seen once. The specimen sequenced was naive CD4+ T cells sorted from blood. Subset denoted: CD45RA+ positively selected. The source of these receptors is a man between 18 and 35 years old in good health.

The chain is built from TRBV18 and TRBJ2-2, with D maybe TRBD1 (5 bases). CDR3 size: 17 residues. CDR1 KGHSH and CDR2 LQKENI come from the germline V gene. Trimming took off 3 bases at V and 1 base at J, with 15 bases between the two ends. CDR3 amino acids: CASSPFLSTGNTGELFF. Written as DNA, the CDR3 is TGTGCCAGCTCACCGTTTCTTAGTACAGGGAACACCGGGGAGCTGTTTTTT.

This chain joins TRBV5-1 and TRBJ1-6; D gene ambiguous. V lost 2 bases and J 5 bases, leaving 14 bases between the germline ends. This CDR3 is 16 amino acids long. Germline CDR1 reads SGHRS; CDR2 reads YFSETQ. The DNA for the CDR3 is TGCGCCAGCAGCTTAGGGCGAATGAACGATAATTCACCCCTCCACTTT. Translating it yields CASSLGRMNDNSPLHF.

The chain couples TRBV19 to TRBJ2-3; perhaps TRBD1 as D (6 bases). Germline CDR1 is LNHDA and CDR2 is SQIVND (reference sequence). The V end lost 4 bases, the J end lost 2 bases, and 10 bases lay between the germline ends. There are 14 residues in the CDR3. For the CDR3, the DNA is TGTGCCAGTAGTAAGACAGGTATCACAGATACGCAGTATTTT. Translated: CASSKTGITDTQYF.

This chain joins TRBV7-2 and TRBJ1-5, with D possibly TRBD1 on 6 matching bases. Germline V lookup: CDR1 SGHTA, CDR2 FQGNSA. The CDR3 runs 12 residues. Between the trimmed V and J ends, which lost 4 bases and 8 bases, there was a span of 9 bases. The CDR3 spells CASSSGAEPQHF. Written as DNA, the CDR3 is TGTGCCAGCAGCTCAGGGGCGGAGCCCCAGCATTTT.

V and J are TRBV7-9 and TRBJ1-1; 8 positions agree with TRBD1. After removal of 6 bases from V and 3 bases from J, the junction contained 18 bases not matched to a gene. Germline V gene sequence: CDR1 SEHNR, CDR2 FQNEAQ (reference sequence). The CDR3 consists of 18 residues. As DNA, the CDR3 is TGTGCCAGCAGTCGACGCGGCTGGACAGGGAGGCGGGACACTGAAGCTTTCTTT. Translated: CASSRRGWTGRRDTEAFF.

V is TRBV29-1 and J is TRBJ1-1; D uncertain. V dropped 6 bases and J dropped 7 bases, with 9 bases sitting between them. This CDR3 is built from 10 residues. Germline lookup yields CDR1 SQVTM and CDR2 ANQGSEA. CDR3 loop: CSVLSFEAFF. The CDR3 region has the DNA TGCAGCGTCCTAAGTTTTGAAGCTTTCTTT.

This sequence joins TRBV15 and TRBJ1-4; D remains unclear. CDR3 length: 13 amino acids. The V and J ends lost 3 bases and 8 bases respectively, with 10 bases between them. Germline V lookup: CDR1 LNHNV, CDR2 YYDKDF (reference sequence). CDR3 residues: CATSSSLIEKLFF. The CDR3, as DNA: TGTGCCACCAGCAGTAGTCTGATCGAAAAACTGTTTTTT.

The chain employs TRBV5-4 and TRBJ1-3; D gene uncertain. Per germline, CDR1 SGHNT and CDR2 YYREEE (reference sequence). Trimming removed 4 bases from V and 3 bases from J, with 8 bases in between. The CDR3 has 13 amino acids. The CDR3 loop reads CASSLILGNTIYF. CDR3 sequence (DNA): TGTGCCAGCAGCCTGATACTTGGAAACACCATATATTTT.

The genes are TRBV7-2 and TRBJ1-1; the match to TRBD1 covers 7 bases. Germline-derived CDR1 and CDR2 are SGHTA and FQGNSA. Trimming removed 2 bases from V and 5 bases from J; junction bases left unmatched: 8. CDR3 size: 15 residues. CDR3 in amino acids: CASSLMGTAITEAFF. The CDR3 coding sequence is TGTGCCAGCAGCTTAATGGGGACAGCGATAACTGAAGCTTTCTTT.

The CDR3 nucleotides are TGTGCCTGGAGGACGGGACTGAACACTGAAGCTTTCTTT. It codes for CAWRTGLNTEAFF. The chain links TRBV30 to TRBJ1-1, with D tentatively TRBD1 (5 bases). The CDR3 sequence is 13 residues long. Trimming left V 3 bases short and J 0 bases short, with 8 bases between. CDR1 and CDR2 from the germline V gene are GTSNPN and SVGIG (reference sequence). Filled out from reference TRBV30 and TRBJ1-1, the complete variable domain reads SQTIHQWPATLVQPVGSPLSLECTVEGTSNPNLYWYRQAAGRGLQLLFYSVGIGQISSEVPQNLSASRPQDRQFILSSKKLLLSDSGFYLCAWRTGLNTEAFFGQGTRLTVV.

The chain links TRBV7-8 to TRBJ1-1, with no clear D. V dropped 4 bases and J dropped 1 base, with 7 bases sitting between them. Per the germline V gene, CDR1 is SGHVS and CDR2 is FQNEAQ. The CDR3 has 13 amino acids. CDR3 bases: TGTGCCAGCAGCTCTAGACAGAACACTGAAGCTTTCTTT. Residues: CASSSRQNTEAFF.

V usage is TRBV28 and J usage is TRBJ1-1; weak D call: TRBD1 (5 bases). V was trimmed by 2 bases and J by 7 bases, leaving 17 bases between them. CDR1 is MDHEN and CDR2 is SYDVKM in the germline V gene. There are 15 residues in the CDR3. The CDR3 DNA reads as TGTGCCAGCAGTTTAGGGGGACCCACTCCGGGTGAAGCTTTCTTT. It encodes CASSLGGPTPGEAFF.

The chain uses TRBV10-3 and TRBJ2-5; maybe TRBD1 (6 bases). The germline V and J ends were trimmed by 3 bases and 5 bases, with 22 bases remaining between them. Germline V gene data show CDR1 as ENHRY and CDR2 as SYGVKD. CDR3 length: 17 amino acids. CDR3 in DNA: TGTGCCATCAGTGATTATTCAAGGACAGACGCTGGGGAGACCCAGTACTTC. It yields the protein CAISDYSRTDAGETQYF.

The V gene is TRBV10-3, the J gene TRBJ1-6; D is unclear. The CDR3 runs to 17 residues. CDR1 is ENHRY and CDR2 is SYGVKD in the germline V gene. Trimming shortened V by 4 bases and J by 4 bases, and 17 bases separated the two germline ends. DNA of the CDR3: TGTGCCATCAGTGGGCCTCGGACGGGATTTTATAATTCACCCCTCCACTTT. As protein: CAISGPRTGFYNSPLHF.

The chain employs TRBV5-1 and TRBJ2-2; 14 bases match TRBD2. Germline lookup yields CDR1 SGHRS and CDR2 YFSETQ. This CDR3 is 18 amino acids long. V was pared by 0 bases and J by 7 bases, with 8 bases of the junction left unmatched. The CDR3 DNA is TGCGCCAGCAGCTTGGGGACTAGCGGGAGGACCGGAGGCGGGGAGCTGTTTTTT. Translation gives CASSLGTSGRTGGGELFF.

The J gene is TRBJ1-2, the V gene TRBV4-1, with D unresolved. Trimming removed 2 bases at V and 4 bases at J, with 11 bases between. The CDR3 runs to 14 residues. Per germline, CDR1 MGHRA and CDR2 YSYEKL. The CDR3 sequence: CASSQPDTVYGYTF. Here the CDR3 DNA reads TGCGCCAGCAGCCAACCCGACACCGTCTATGGCTACACCTTC.

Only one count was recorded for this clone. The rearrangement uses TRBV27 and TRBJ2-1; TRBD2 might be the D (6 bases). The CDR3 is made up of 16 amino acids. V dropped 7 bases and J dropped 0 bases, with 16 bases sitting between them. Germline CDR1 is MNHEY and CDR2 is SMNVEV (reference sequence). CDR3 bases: TGTGCCAGCACCCCATCGGTAGCGGCCTCCTACAATGAGCAGTTCTTC. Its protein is CASTPSVAASYNEQFF.

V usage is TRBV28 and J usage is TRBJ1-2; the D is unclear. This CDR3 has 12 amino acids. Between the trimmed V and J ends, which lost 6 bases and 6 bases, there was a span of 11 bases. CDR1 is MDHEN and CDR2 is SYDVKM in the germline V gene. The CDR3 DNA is TGTGCCAGCAGCCCCGTCGGGAATGGCTACACCTTC. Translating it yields CASSPVGNGYTF.

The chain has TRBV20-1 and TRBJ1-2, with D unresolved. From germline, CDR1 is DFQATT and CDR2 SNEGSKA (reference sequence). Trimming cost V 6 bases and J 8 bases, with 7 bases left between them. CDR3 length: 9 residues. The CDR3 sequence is CSAPGGYTF. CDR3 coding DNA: TGCAGTGCACCCGGGGGCTACACCTTC.

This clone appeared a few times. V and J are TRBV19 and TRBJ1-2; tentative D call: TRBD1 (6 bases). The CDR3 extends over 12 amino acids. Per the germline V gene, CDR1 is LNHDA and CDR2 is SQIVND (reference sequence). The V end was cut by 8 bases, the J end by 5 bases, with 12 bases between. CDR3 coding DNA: TGTGCCAGTCGGCAGAGGGGGTATGGCTACACCTTC. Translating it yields CASRQRGYGYTF.

CDR3 protein: CASSLVSRSQYEQYF. The CDR3 DNA follows: TGTGCCAGCAGCTTGGTTTCCAGATCACAGTACGAGCAGTACTTC. The V call is TRBV5-4, the J call TRBJ2-7; the D is unclear. V was clipped by 0 bases and J by 4 bases, with 14 bases between them. The length of the CDR3 is 15 residues. The germline V gene encodes CDR1 SGHNT and CDR2 YYREEE (reference sequence).

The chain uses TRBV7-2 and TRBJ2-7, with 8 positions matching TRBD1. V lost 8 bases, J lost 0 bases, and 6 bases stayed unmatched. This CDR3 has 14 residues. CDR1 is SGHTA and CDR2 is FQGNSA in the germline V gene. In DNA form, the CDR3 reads TGTGCCAGCTTAAGGACAGGGAGCTCCTACGAGCAGTACTTC. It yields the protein CASLRTGSSYEQYF.

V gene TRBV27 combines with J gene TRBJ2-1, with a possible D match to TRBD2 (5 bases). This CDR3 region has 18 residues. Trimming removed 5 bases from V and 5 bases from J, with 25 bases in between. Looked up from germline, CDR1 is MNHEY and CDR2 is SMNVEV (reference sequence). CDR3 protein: CASSPVGVVLSKDNEQFF. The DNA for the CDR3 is TGTGCCAGCAGTCCCGTCGGGGTTGTGTTGTCAAAGGACAATGAGCAGTTCTTC.

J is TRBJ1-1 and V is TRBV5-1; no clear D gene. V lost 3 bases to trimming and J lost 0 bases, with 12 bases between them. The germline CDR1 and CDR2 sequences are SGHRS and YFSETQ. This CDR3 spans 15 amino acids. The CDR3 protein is CASSSGTVMNTEAFF. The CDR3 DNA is TGCGCCAGCAGCTCGGGAACCGTGATGAACACTGAAGCTTTCTTT.

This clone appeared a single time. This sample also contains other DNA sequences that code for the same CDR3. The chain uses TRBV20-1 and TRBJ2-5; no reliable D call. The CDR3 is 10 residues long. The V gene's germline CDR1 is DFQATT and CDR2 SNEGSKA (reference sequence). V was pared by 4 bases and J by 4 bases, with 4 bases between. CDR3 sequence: CSATVETQYF. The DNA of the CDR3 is TGCAGTGCTACTGTAGAGACCCAGTACTTC.

CDR3 sequence reads: CAWTRNGIQYF. Written as DNA, the CDR3 is TGTGCCTGGACACGAAACGGAATTCAGTACTTC. The chain recombines TRBV30 with TRBJ2-7; D not certain. From germline, CDR1 is GTSNPN and CDR2 SVGIG (reference sequence). V lost 4 bases and J lost 10, with 14 bases in between. The CDR3 extends over 11 amino acids.